This T cell receptor (beta chain) emerged from a study of blood T cell repertoires in COVID-19. For the study at large: The origin of the acute and convalescent COVID-19 samples was the United States, Italy and Spain. Sources were T cells, B-cell-depleted T cells, or PBMCs; the material itself was cDNA or gDNA.

As processed by the authors: From reference gene primer amplification, estimates of nucleated cell counts were derived. Clones were sequenced by immunoSEQ multiplex PCR, and TCRdb holds only the in-frame ones, with some missing. The D gene and trimming were derived from the DNA, and the V and J assignments and clone size from that table. The repertoire holds 45,000 to 70,000 clones, with around 90% as singletons. Source material: peripheral blood. This sequence originates from an older woman with active or convalescent COVID-19.

CDR3 bases: TGTGCCAGCAGCTTAAGCGGGGATGAGCAGTTCTTC. It specifies CASSLSGDEQFF. The rearrangement joins TRBV7-3 to TRBJ2-1; D is perhaps TRBD2 (6 bases). The CDR3 contains 12 residues. Per the germline V gene, CDR1 is SGHTA and CDR2 is FQGTGA. With 1 base removed from V and 8 bases from J, the gap between germline ends came to 6 bases.